One and the same sample provided the 27 T cell receptor beta chains below, sequenced in a study of molecular identifiers for immune sequencing clone quantification. Each CDR3 protein is one row after TCRdb ran MiXCR on the PCR reads. The repertoire holds around 89,000 distinct CDR3 sequences, over 15% seen once, with around 0.88% in the top ten. The source material was naive CD8+ T cells from blood, with Jurkat cell RNA spiked in. Described subset: FACS-sorted CD8+CD4-CCR7+CD45RA+ naive T cells. The receptors here all came from a human donor in good health. Some libraries in this study had Jurkat cell RNA spiked in.

This clonotype has at least ten counts. This rearrangement joins TRBV19 to TRBJ2-2; D uncertain. The germline V gene has CDR1 LNHDA and CDR2 SQIVND (reference sequence). This CDR3 spans 15 amino acids. The V and J ends lost 4 bases and 7 bases respectively, with 16 bases between them. The CDR3 loop reads CASSRFNTAVGELFF. CDR3 coding DNA: TGTGCCAGTAGTAGGTTTAACACCGCCGTCGGGGAGCTGTTTTTT.

Worth noting for this clonotype: One junction end disagrees with the germline gene, perhaps due to a read error. The gene calls are TRBV19 and TRBJ2-2; tentative D call: TRBD2 (6 bases). Germline CDR1 and CDR2: LNHDA and SQIVND (reference sequence). The CDR3 length is 13 residues. CDR3 in amino acids: CASSITVSGGLFF. The CDR3 DNA reads TGTGCCAGTAGTATAACGGTTTCCGGGGGGCTGTTTTTT.

This clonotype was found many times. CDR3 sequence reads: CASSGRTSGGWTDTQYF. DNA of the CDR3: TGTGCCAGCAGCGGGAGGACTAGCGGGGGATGGACAGATACGCAGTATTTT. The rearrangement joins TRBV7-8 to TRBJ2-3; 13 bases fit TRBD2. Per the germline V gene, CDR1 is SGHVS and CDR2 is FQNEAQ. The V and J ends lost 5 bases and 3 bases, in that order; junction bases with no gene match: 8. This CDR3 contains 17 residues. The variable domain in full, with the rest retrieved from reference TRBV7-8 and TRBJ2-3, is GAGVSQSPRYKVAKRGQDVALRCDPISGHVSLFWYQQALGQGPEFLTYFQNEAQLDKSGLPSDRFFAERPEGSVSTLKIQRTQQEDSAVYLCASSGRTSGGWTDTQYFGPGTRLTVL.

Comments on this clonotype: A much larger clonotype is one base distant, so this may be a read error. This chain joins TRBV5-3 and TRBJ2-1; 10 bases fit TRBD2. TRBV5-3 is an ORF, with its function uncertain. V shed 10 bases and J 6 bases; nucleotides not matched to a gene: 13. The length of the CDR3 is 15 residues. The CDR3 loop reads CACSGVSGRANEQFF. CDR3 bases: TGTGCCTGCAGCGGAGTCAGCGGGAGGGCCAATGAGCAGTTCTTC.

This clonotype was seen more than once but under ten times. The CDR3 coding sequence is TGTGCCAGCACTGATATAACCGGGGACAGGGGCCGGGGGCTCCTACAGAAGGAGCAGTTCTTC. It translates to CASTDITGDRGRGLLQKEQFF. This rearrangement joins TRBV6-4 to TRBJ2-1; the match to TRBD1 covers 10 bases. CDR3 length equals 21 residues. Germline CDR1 is MRHNA and CDR2 is SNTAGT. Losses at the gene ends were 7 bases for V and 10 bases for J; bases not matched to a gene: 31.

This clonotype was seen repeatedly, ten times or more. The V gene is TRBV19, the J gene TRBJ2-7; 10 bases are a match to TRBD1. The V gene's germline CDR1 is LNHDA and CDR2 SQIVND (reference sequence). The length of the CDR3 is 15 residues. With 7 bases clipped from V and 0 bases from J, the junction kept 6 bases outside the gene matches. The CDR3 loop reads CASTSGQGVSYEQYF. The CDR3 nucleotides read TGTGCCAGTACCTCTGGACAGGGGGTCTCCTACGAGCAGTACTTC. The whole variable domain, remainder taken from reference TRBV19 and TRBJ2-7, is DGGITQSPKYLFRKEGQNVTLSCEQNLNHDAMYWYRQDPGQGLRLIYYSQIVNDFQKGDIAEGYSVSREKKESFPLTVTSAQKNPTAFYLCASTSGQGVSYEQYFGPGTRLTVT.

Many counts were recorded for this clonotype. This chain connects TRBV19 to TRBJ2-2, with a tentative D call TRBD2 (5 bases). Germline V gives CDR1 LNHDA, CDR2 SQIVND (reference sequence). V was cut by 3 bases and J by 6 bases, with 5 bases left in between. The CDR3 spans 12 residues. The CDR3 reads CASSMRAGELFF. The DNA of the CDR3 is TGTGCCAGTAGTATGAGGGCCGGGGAGCTGTTTTTT.

The chain carries TRBV20-1 and TRBJ2-1; the match to TRBD2 covers 12 bases. The CDR3 totals 16 residues. Unmatched junction bases numbered 9, after V lost 8 bases and J lost 1 base. CDR1 is DFQATT and CDR2 is SNEGSKA in the germline V gene (reference sequence). CDR3 coding DNA: TGCAGTATTCCTAGCGGGGGGGCATTTTCCTACAATGAGCAGTTCTTC. This translates into CSIPSGGAFSYNEQFF.

The chain couples TRBV20-1 to TRBJ2-7; 9 bases are shared with TRBD1. V lost 4 bases to trimming and J lost 3 bases; unmatched junction nucleotides: 10. Germline V lookup: CDR1 DFQATT, CDR2 SNEGSKA (reference sequence). This CDR3 is 15 amino acids long. This CDR3 is CSAITSGQGHYEQYF. The CDR3 DNA reads as TGCAGTGCTATAACCTCGGGACAGGGCCACTACGAGCAGTACTTC.

There are many counts of this clonotype. The V gene is TRBV28, the J gene TRBJ2-5; maybe TRBD1 (6 bases). This CDR3 comprises 13 residues. Trimming pared 6 bases from V and 2 bases from J, leaving 10 bases between. The germline V gene encodes CDR1 MDHEN and CDR2 SYDVKM. The CDR3 nucleotides are TGTGCCAGCAGGGTCCAGGGGCAAGAGACCCAGTACTTC. Protein: CASRVQGQETQYF.

This clonotype occurred many times. J is TRBJ2-1 and V is TRBV7-2; 7 bases are a match to TRBD2. The CDR3 loop spans 15 amino acids. Germline trimming cut 5 bases from V and 5 bases from J; bases unmatched to any gene: 9. The germline CDR1 and CDR2 sequences are SGHTA and FQGNSA. The CDR3 DNA sequence: TGTGCCAGCAGCCCGGGGAGGACTAGGAACAATGAGCAGTTCTTC. Its protein is CASSPGRTRNNEQFF.

The sample holds many counts of this clonotype. The chain combines TRBV27 with TRBJ2-1; no definite D call. The CDR3 is 14 residues long. Trimming took off 6 bases at V and 4 bases at J, with 13 bases between the two ends. Germline CDR1 and CDR2: MNHEY and SMNVEV (reference sequence). The CDR3 DNA reads as TGTGCCAGCAGCTTAGCTGGCGGATACAATGAGCAGTTCTTC. Translating gives CASSLAGGYNEQFF.

This clonotype was recorded at least ten times. The CDR3 loop is CASNRGTGYSNQPQHF. The CDR3, as DNA: TGTGCCAGTAACCGCGGGACAGGGTATAGCAATCAGCCCCAGCATTTT. The genes are TRBV19 and TRBJ1-5, with 9 bases that match TRBD1. Germline assignment: CDR1 LNHDA and CDR2 SQIVND (reference sequence). The CDR3 runs to 16 residues. V was clipped by 7 bases and J by 0 bases; unmatched bases: 7.

About this clonotype itself: This may be a read error: a much more frequent sequence differs by one nucleotide. This sequence joins TRBV28 and TRBJ2-1; D gene unclear. This CDR3 spans 13 amino acids. Looked up from germline, CDR1 is MDHEN and CDR2 is SYDVKM. This CDR3 is CASSLNLINEQSF. The CDR3 region has the DNA TGTGCCAGCAGTTTAAATCTCATCAATGAGCAGTCCTTC.

For this clonotype: This may stem from a read error, because a much larger clone lies one nucleotide away. V usage is TRBV4-1 and J usage is TRBJ2-7; possibly TRBD2 for D (5 bases). Germline CDR1 is MGHRA and CDR2 is YSYEKL. V shed 4 bases and J shed 2 bases, with 12 bases lying between them. The CDR3 is made up of 14 amino acids. CDR3 sequence: CASSPLDGAYEQYF. The CDR3 DNA sequence: TGCGCCAGCAGCCCCCTGGACGGGGCCTACGAGCAGTACTTC.

The chain combines TRBV7-2 with TRBJ2-3, with D perhaps matching TRBD2 (7 bases). The germline CDR1 and CDR2 sequences are SGHTA and FQGNSA. The CDR3 loop spans 16 amino acids. V was pared by 4 bases and J by 3 bases, with 17 bases between. The CDR3 spells CASSSLAGAGTDTQYF. CDR3 DNA sequence: TGTGCCAGCAGCTCTCTGGCGGGGGCTGGGACAGATACGCAGTATTTT.

This clonotype was picked up many times. The chain is built from TRBV12-3 or TRBV12-4 and TRBJ1-1; D is ambiguous. There are 11 residues in the CDR3. The V end lost 3 bases, the J end lost 8 bases, and 7 bases lay between the germline ends. The CDR3 DNA reads TGTGCCAGCAGTTTCGGTATGGAAGCTTTCTTT. Translated: CASSFGMEAFF.

This clonotype was seen only a few times. The junction departs from germline at one end; a sequencing error may be responsible. This chain connects TRBV15 to TRBJ1-5; D unresolved. This CDR3 region has 15 residues. Germline lookup yields CDR1 LNHNV and CDR2 YYDKDF (reference sequence). In DNA, the CDR3 is TGTGCCACCAGCGGAGAGTCGACGTCCGAGGGGCCCCAGCATTTT. This translates into CATSGESTSEGPQHF.

This clonotype occurred many times. This chain uses TRBV7-9 with TRBJ2-7; D is perhaps TRBD1 (6 bases). CDR3 length: 15 residues. The germline V and J ends were trimmed by 4 bases and 4 bases, with 17 bases remaining between them. Germline V gives CDR1 SEHNR, CDR2 FQNEAQ (reference sequence). The CDR3 loop is CASSSSGTPTYEQYF. CDR3 bases: TGTGCCAGCAGCTCCTCCGGGACACCGACTTACGAGCAGTACTTC.

This clonotype has ten or more counts. V gene TRBV4-3 combines with J gene TRBJ1-2, with D unresolved. Trimming cost V 0 bases and J 4 bases, with 12 bases left between them. Germline CDR1 reads LGHNA; CDR2 reads YSLEER. The CDR3 extends over 15 amino acids. CDR3 sequence: CASSQEDESSYGYTF. As DNA, the CDR3 is TGCGCCAGCAGCCAAGAAGATGAGAGTAGCTATGGCTACACCTTC.

This clonotype has a count of ten or more. This chain uses TRBV29-1 with TRBJ2-2; TRBD2 matches at 7 bases. The CDR3 contains 14 residues. CDR1 SQVTM and CDR2 ANQGSEA come from the germline V gene. Unmatched junction bases numbered 7, after V lost 7 bases and J lost 2 bases. CDR3 in amino acids: CSGTLAVNTGELFF. CDR3 sequence (DNA): TGCAGCGGAACTCTAGCGGTCAACACCGGGGAGCTGTTTTTT.

This clonotype was counted at least ten times. The gene calls are TRBV23-1 and TRBJ1-5; D is uncertain. TRBV23-1 counts as an open reading frame of uncertain function. This CDR3 has 13 residues. The V gene lost 4 bases and the J gene lost 4 bases, with 8 bases spanning the gap. CDR3 DNA sequence: TGCGCCAGCAGTCCTCGACTGAATCAGCCCCAGCATTTT. Protein product: CASSPRLNQPQHF.

This clonotype has at least ten counts. V and J are TRBV6-2 or TRBV6-3 and TRBJ1-5; D remains ambiguous. The CDR3 totals 14 residues. CDR1 MNHEY and CDR2 SVGEGT come from the germline V gene. Trimming removed 0 bases at V and 6 bases at J, with 9 bases between. The CDR3 sequence is CASSYSGEIQPQHF. The CDR3 coding sequence is TGTGCCAGCAGTTACTCCGGGGAGATTCAGCCCCAGCATTTT.

CDR3 DNA: TGTGCCAGCAGCCAAGAGTCGGGAGATGCTGGGGCCAACGTCCTGACTTTC. The encoded protein is CASSQESGDAGANVLTF. The chain uses TRBV14 and TRBJ2-6; maybe TRBD2 (6 bases). The V gene lost 0 bases and the J gene lost 2 bases, with 11 bases spanning the gap. In germline, CDR1 is SGHDN, CDR2 FVKESK. CDR3 size: 17 residues.

This clonotype has a count of ten or more. This chain uses TRBV20-1 with TRBJ2-7; 10 nucleotides line up with TRBD2. The germline CDR1 and CDR2 sequences are DFQATT and SNEGSKA (reference sequence). V shed 6 bases and J 5 bases; nucleotides not matched to a gene: 16. This CDR3 is built from 16 residues. The CDR3 sequence: CSAPPPLAGASDEQYF. The CDR3 DNA is TGCAGTGCACCGCCCCCCCTAGCGGGAGCCTCTGACGAGCAGTACTTC.

This clonotype has at least ten counts. The chain recombines TRBV5-5 with TRBJ1-1; 9 bases are a match to TRBD1. The CDR3 runs 16 residues. Germline V gives CDR1 SGHKS, CDR2 YYEKEE (reference sequence). Trimming cost V 1 base and J 4 bases; bases outside gene matches: 8. The CDR3 here is CASSLMGDRVFTEAFF. The CDR3 coding sequence is TGTGCCAGCAGCTTGATGGGGGACAGGGTTTTCACTGAAGCTTTCTTT.

This clonotype was recorded a few times. The rearrangement uses TRBV19 and TRBJ2-1; D unclear. Germline values: CDR1 LNHDA, CDR2 SQIVND (reference sequence). V lost 7 bases to trimming and J lost 6 bases, with 16 bases between them. This CDR3 has 14 residues. CDR3 amino acids: CASKPFELVNEQFF. The DNA for the CDR3 is TGTGCCAGTAAGCCTTTTGAATTGGTCAATGAGCAGTTCTTC.